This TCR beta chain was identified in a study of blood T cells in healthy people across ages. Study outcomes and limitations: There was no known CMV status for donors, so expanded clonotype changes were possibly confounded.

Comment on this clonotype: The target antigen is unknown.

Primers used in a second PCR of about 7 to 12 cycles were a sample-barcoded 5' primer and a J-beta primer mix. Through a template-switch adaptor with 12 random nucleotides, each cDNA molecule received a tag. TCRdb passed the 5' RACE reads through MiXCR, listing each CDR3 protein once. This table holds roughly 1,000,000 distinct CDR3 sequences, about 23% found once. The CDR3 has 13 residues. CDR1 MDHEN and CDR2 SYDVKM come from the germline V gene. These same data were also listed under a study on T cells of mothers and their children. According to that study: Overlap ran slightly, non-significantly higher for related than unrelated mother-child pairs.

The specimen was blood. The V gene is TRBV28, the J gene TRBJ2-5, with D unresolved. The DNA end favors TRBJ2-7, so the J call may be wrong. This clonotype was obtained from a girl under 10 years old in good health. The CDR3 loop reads CASSFIDSYEQYF. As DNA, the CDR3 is TGTGCCAGCAGTTTTATCGACTCCTACGAGCAGTACTTC.